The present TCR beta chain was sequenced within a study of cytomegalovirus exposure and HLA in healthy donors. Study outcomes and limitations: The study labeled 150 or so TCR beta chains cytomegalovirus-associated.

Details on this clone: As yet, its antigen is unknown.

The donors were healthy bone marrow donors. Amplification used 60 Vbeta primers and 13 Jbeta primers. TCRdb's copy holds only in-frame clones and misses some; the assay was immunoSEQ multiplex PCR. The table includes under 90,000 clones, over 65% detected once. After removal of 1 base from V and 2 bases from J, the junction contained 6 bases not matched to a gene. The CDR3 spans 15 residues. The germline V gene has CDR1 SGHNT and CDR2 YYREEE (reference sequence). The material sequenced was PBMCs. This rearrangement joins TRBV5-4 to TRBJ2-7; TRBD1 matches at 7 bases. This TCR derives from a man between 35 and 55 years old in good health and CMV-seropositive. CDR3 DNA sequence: TGTGCCAGCAGCTTGAACCAGGGGGTCACCTACGAGCAGTACTTC. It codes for CASSLNQGVTYEQYF.